Listed below are T cell receptor beta chains from one sample, sequenced in a study of cytomegalovirus exposure and HLA in healthy donors. Data came from immunoSEQ multiplex PCR; TCRdb stores just in-frame clones and leaves some out. The table lists 150,000 to 200,000 clones, around 85% of them singletons. What was sequenced was PBMCs. All receptors come from a human donor in good health. The CDR3 runs from the conserved cysteine through the conserved F or W. The D gene is left open where the match is weak. The size entry is marked missing in some rows and otherwise reads once, few, many or a size class.

DNA	CDR3	size	V	D	J
TGTGCCAGTAGTATAACCCAGGAGGACTACGAGCAGTACTTC	CASSITQEDYEQYF	.	TRBV19	.	TRBJ2-7
TGTGCCAGCAGTTACTCAGGGGGTAAGCCCTCCTACGAGCAGTACTTC	CASSYSGGKPSYEQYF	.	TRBV6-6	.	TRBJ2-7
TGTGCCAGCAGCTTAGGAAGGGGCGGGGGGGATATTTTAGATACGCAGTATTTT	CASSLGRGGGDILDTQYF	.	TRBV7-2	TRBD2	TRBJ2-3
TGTGCCAGCAGTTCCATAGCGGGGGGGCGTCAAGAGCAGTTCTTC	CASSSIAGGRQEQFF	few	TRBV7-7	TRBD2	TRBJ2-1
TGTGCCAGCAGCTTGGCGCTAGCACATGCCGCCTACAATGAGCAGTTCTTC	CASSLALAHAAYNEQFF	.	TRBV5-4	.	TRBJ2-1
TGCGCCAGCAGTGTTGGGACTAGCGGGGATCAAGAGACCCAGTACTTC	CASSVGTSGDQETQYF	.	TRBV10-2	TRBD2	TRBJ2-5
TGCGCCAGCAGCTTGTATGCGACAGGACCCTCCTACGAGCAGTACTTC	CASSLYATGPSYEQYF	few	TRBV5-1	.	TRBJ2-7
TGTGCCAGCAGTGAGGAGGGAGGCTACACCTTC	CASSEEGGYTF	.	TRBV6-1	.	TRBJ1-2
TGTGCCAGCAGCCCCCAGGGTACTCTGGGCACTGAAGCTTTCTTT	CASSPQGTLGTEAFF	.	TRBV7-6	.	TRBJ1-1
TGTGCCAGTAGTACTCCGGGACAGGAGAACACTGAAGCTTTCTTT	CASSTPGQENTEAFF	few	TRBV19	TRBD1	TRBJ1-1
TGTGCCAGCAGCTTCGGACAGAAGTATCGGGGTGAGCAGTTCTTC	CASSFGQKYRGEQFF	.	TRBV5-4	.	TRBJ2-1
TGCGCCAGCAGCCAACATAGTAGTTCGTCCTACGAGCAGTACTTC	CASSQHSSSSYEQYF	few	TRBV4-3	.	TRBJ2-7
TGTGCCAGCAGTTTAGACAGCTCCTACGAGCAGTACTTC	CASSLDSSYEQYF	once	TRBV27	.	TRBJ2-7
TGTGCCAGCTCACAACAGGGGGGAGGCAATCAGCCCCAGCATTTT	CASSQQGGGNQPQHF	.	TRBV18	TRBD1	TRBJ1-5
TGTGCCAGCAGCCTTGCGGCAGGGGGCTCTCGTGGGGCCAACGTCCTGACTTTC	CASSLAAGGSRGANVLTF	.	TRBV5-4	TRBD1	TRBJ2-6
TGTGCCATCAGTGACAGGGGTTCTAATGAAAAACTGTTTTTT	CAISDRGSNEKLFF	.	TRBV10-3	.	TRBJ1-4
TGCGCCAGCAGCCCCCGGGACAGGGGAGGAGAGCAGTACTTC	CASSPRDRGGEQYF	once	TRBV4-3	TRBD1	TRBJ2-7
TGTGCCAGCAGAGCGTATGAGCAGTTCTTC	CASRAYEQFF	.	TRBV2	.	TRBJ2-1
TGTGCCAGTAGTCAGACAGGGAAAAGTAACGAGCAGTACTTC	CASSQTGKSNEQYF	.	TRBV19	TRBD1	TRBJ2-7
TGTGCCAGCAGTCATATAGCGGGGGGACCCCCAGATACGCAGTATTTT	CASSHIAGGPPDTQYF	once	TRBV7-2	TRBD2	TRBJ2-3
TGTGCCAGTAGTACCCGGGACAGGGGTAGGACACCCCTCCACTTT	CASSTRDRGRTPLHF	.	TRBV19	TRBD1	TRBJ1-6
TGCGCCAGCAGCCAAGGCGGGCAGAACTATGGCTACACCTTC	CASSQGGQNYGYTF	.	TRBV4-3	.	TRBJ1-2
TGTGCCAGCAGCTTGGTGGCGGCCTACACAGATACGCAGTATTTT	CASSLVAAYTDTQYF	.	TRBV7-2	.	TRBJ2-3
TGTGCCAGCAGCTTAGAGGCAGGGGCTAACTATGGCTACACCTTC	CASSLEAGANYGYTF	.	TRBV7-6	.	TRBJ1-2
TGTGCCAGCAGCTTAGTGGGCGCGGTGCGGGGCTACCCCTTC	CASSLVGAVRGYPF	.	TRBV7-8	.	TRBJ1-2
TGTGCCAGCAGCAGTAGACGGGTTATAACCAATCAGCCCCAGCATTTT	CASSSRRVITNQPQHF	once	TRBV2	.	TRBJ1-5
TGCGCCAGCAGCCAAGGACTAGCGCAAGGCACAGATACGCAGTATTTT	CASSQGLAQGTDTQYF	.	TRBV4-3	TRBD2	TRBJ2-3
TGTGCCAGCGGTGTGGGAAGGGGGCTTTCGGGCACTGAAGCTTTCTTT	CASGVGRGLSGTEAFF	.	TRBV2	TRBD1	TRBJ1-1
TGTGCTAGTGGCACAGGGGGTAGGGAGACCCAGTACTTC	CASGTGGRETQYF	.	TRBV12-5	TRBD1	TRBJ2-5
TGTGCCAGCAGCTCCGTGGGCAAGAATGAAGCTTTCTTT	CASSSVGKNEAFF	.	TRBV7-8	.	TRBJ1-1
TGTGCCAGCAGCTTAGCAGCGGGGGGGCGGGAGACCCAGTACTTC	CASSLAAGGRETQYF	once	TRBV7-2	TRBD2	TRBJ2-5
TGTGCCAGCAGCTTAGCCGGGACAGGGCCCTACGAGCAGTACTTC	CASSLAGTGPYEQYF	.	TRBV7-2	TRBD1	TRBJ2-7
TGTGCCAGCAGTTCAGTTTACAATGAGCAGTTCTTC	CASSSVYNEQFF	.	TRBV6-5	.	TRBJ2-1
TGCGCCAGCAGCCAAGATTCCCGGGGGGTAGGGAACACCATATATTTT	CASSQDSRGVGNTIYF	few	TRBV4-1	.	TRBJ1-3
TGTGCCAGCAGTGGGGGGACAGGGGTTCGGTACGAGCAGTACTTC	CASSGGTGVRYEQYF	.	TRBV2	TRBD1	TRBJ2-7
TGTGCCAGTAGTATCGGGGTCAGGAATTCACCCCTCCACTTT	CASSIGVRNSPLHF	.	TRBV19	.	TRBJ1-6
TGTGCCAGCAGCTTAGGCACGCGGGGCGACGAGCAGTACTTC	CASSLGTRGDEQYF	few	TRBV13	.	TRBJ2-7
TGTGCCAGCAGCCTAAACGGGGGAAACACCATATATTTT	CASSLNGGNTIYF	once	TRBV7-2	.	TRBJ1-3
TGTGCCAGCAGTTACTCTACTCTGAACACTGAAGCTTTCTTT	CASSYSTLNTEAFF	.	TRBV6-5	.	TRBJ1-1
TGTGCCAGCAGTCCGACTTTTGGTTTGAACACTGAAGCTTTCTTT	CASSPTFGLNTEAFF	few	TRBV9	.	TRBJ1-1
TGTGCCAGCATCCCCCAACGAGACAGGGGGCGGAACTATGGCTACACCTTC	CASIPQRDRGRNYGYTF	.	TRBV7-9	TRBD1	TRBJ1-2
TGCGCCAGCAGCCAAGATCCGGCCGGGGGAAATGAAAAACTGTTTTTT	CASSQDPAGGNEKLFF	.	TRBV4-3	.	TRBJ1-4
TGCGCCAGCAGGAAGGGGGGGACAGGGAATCAGCCCCAGCATTTT	CASRKGGTGNQPQHF	.	TRBV5-1	TRBD1	TRBJ1-5
TGTGCCAGCAGTTACTCGGGGGCTTCGTCCTACAATGAGCAGTTCTTC	CASSYSGASSYNEQFF	.	TRBV6-5	.	TRBJ2-1
TGTGCCAGCCGGAACACTGAAGCTTTCTTT	CASRNTEAFF	few	TRBV6-6	.	TRBJ1-1
TGCGCGGTCAGGAACACCGGGGAGCTGTTTTTT	CAVRNTGELFF	.	TRBV20-1	.	TRBJ2-2
TGTGCCAGCAGCCCGGGACAGATGAACACTGAAGCTTTCTTT	CASSPGQMNTEAFF	once	TRBV27	TRBD1	TRBJ1-1
TGTGCCAGCAGCTCCCCCCTCTCTCAATACGAGCAGTACTTC	CASSSPLSQYEQYF	.	TRBV7-9	.	TRBJ2-7
TGTGCCAGTTCTCCTAAGGGACAGGGGTACAATCAGCCCCAGCATTTT	CASSPKGQGYNQPQHF	.	TRBV19	TRBD1	TRBJ1-5
TGTGCCACTTCAGATGAGGGACAGGGGCTCGTCGGGGAGCTGTTTTTT	CATSDEGQGLVGELFF	.	TRBV19	TRBD1	TRBJ2-2
TGTGCCAGCAGTTACTCGGCTCAGCCGGGAGGCTACACCTTC	CASSYSAQPGGYTF	.	TRBV6-5	.	TRBJ1-2
TGTGCCAGCAGTCGGAACAGGGGTGCCCATGGCTACACCTTC	CASSRNRGAHGYTF	.	TRBV27	TRBD1	TRBJ1-2
TGTGCCAGCAGTGAGCAGGCGAGCCCCTACGAGCAGTACTTC	CASSEQASPYEQYF	.	TRBV25-1	.	TRBJ2-7